A single sample gave rise to the 27 T cell receptor beta chains below, sequenced in a study of T cells after yellow fever vaccination. Using its own MiXCR run on the 5' RACE reads, TCRdb lists one record per CDR3 protein. The sample contains 230,000 or so distinct CDR3 sequences, less than 7.5% of which appear only once. The material was CD4+ T cells sorted from PBMCs, obtained on the day of the yellow fever booster vaccination. Receptors originate from a man aged 30 to 45 who received the YFV17D yellow fever vaccine.

This clonotype was detected many times. J is TRBJ1-1 and V is TRBV12-3 or TRBV12-4, with D unclear. This CDR3 region has 12 residues. V was pared by 6 bases and J by 5 bases, with 10 bases between. The CDR3 loop reads CASSPVGTEAFF. CDR3 in DNA: TGTGCCAGCAGCCCCGTGGGTACTGAAGCTTTCTTT.

This clonotype was recorded at least ten times. The chain carries TRBV29-1 and TRBJ2-5, with 7 bases fitting TRBD2. Per the germline V gene, CDR1 is SQVTM and CDR2 is ANQGSEA. The CDR3 is 14 residues long. The V gene end was trimmed by 3 bases and the J gene end by 5 bases; junction bases not matched to a gene: 9. CDR3 DNA sequence: TGCAGCGTTGATGTGGCGGGAGTACGCGAGACCCAGTACTTC. It specifies CSVDVAGVRETQYF.

In this sample, this clonotype turned up many times. V usage is TRBV20-1 and J usage is TRBJ2-2; 8 bases map to TRBD1. This CDR3 has 14 amino acids. The germline gives CDR1 DFQATT, CDR2 SNEGSKA (reference sequence). Trimming took 1 base from V and 7 from J; bases not matched to a gene: 5. The CDR3 sequence: CSARATGTGGELFF. As DNA, the CDR3 is TGCAGTGCTAGAGCAACAGGGACAGGCGGGGAGCTGTTTTTT.

This chain links TRBV18 with TRBJ2-1, with D perhaps matching TRBD1 (6 bases). This CDR3 region has 13 residues. Germline V gives CDR1 KGHSH, CDR2 LQKENI. V was pared by 4 bases and J by 10 bases, with 14 bases between. CDR3 sequence reads: CASSRLPGEEQFF. CDR3 nucleotides: TGTGCCAGCTCACGCCTCCCAGGGGAAGAGCAGTTCTTC.

This clonotype was counted between two and nine times. The chain has TRBV24-1 and TRBJ2-3, with 9 positions matching TRBD2. The CDR3 sequence is 14 residues long. The junction had 9 bases not matched to a gene; V was cut back by 9 bases and J by 6 bases. CDR1 and CDR2 from the germline V gene are KGHDR and SFDVKD. The CDR3: CATATGTSIDTQYF. In DNA form, the CDR3 reads TGTGCCACCGCAACCGGGACTAGCATCGATACGCAGTATTTT.

This clonotype came up a few times. The rearrangement links TRBV5-6 to TRBJ1-4; weak D call: TRBD1 (6 bases). V was pared by 3 bases and J by 3 bases, with 12 bases between. Germline-derived CDR1 and CDR2 are SGHDT and YYEEEE. The CDR3 totals 15 residues. CDR3 in DNA: TGTGCCAGCAGCTGGGGTCAGGGGCCTAATGAAAAACTGTTTTTT. Translation gives CASSWGQGPNEKLFF.

This clonotype was seen ten or more times. The rearrangement links TRBV10-1 to TRBJ2-7, with D maybe TRBD2 (5 bases). Between the trimmed V and J ends, which lost 4 bases and 2 bases, there was a span of 15 bases. This CDR3 is built from 15 residues. Germline V gene data show CDR1 as WNHNN and CDR2 as SYGVQD (reference sequence). Here the CDR3 DNA reads TGCGCCAGCAGTGCCGGCACTAGTCCCCCCTACGAGCAGTACTTC. Translated, it gives CASSAGTSPPYEQYF.

Ten or more counts support this clonotype. This rearrangement joins TRBV14 to TRBJ2-7; D possibly matches TRBD1 or TRBD2 (5 bases each). This CDR3 region has 14 residues. CDR1 SGHDN and CDR2 FVKESK come from the germline V gene. Trimming removed 2 bases from V and 3 bases from J, with 11 bases in between. This CDR3 reads CASSQPGRFYEQYF. CDR3 DNA: TGTGCCAGCAGCCAACCAGGGAGATTCTACGAGCAGTACTTC.

This clonotype was counted at least ten times. This chain links TRBV21-1 with TRBJ2-7; no DNA check was done on the table's D call, TRBD2. TRBV21-1 is a documented pseudogene. The CDR3 length is 16 residues. CDR3 nucleotide sequence: TGTGCCAGCAGCATGTCGACTAGCGGGGATACCTACGAGCAGTACTTC. Its protein product is CASSMSTSGDTYEQYF.

This clonotype was counted only a few times. V gene TRBV20-1 combines with J gene TRBJ1-4, with unresolved D. Per the germline V gene, CDR1 is DFQATT and CDR2 is SNEGSKA (reference sequence). This CDR3 region has 13 residues. The V and J ends lost 3 bases and 7 bases respectively, with 12 bases between them. CDR3: CSASLVRGEKLFF. The DNA for the CDR3 is TGCAGTGCTAGTTTGGTTCGAGGTGAAAAACTGTTTTTT.

The rearrangement joins TRBV20-1 to TRBJ2-4; D gene uncertain. V was clipped by 6 bases and J by 5 bases, with 17 bases between them. The CDR3 is 14 amino acids. CDR1 and CDR2 from the germline V gene are DFQATT and SNEGSKA (reference sequence). The CDR3 nucleotides are TGCAGTGCCCAAGATCTGAAGCAGGAAAACATTCAGTACTTC. Translated, it gives CSAQDLKQENIQYF.

The sample holds a few counts of this clonotype. The DNA for the CDR3 is TGTGCCAGCACAGCCCAGGGGAGGAACACTGAAGCTTTCTTT. Protein: CASTAQGRNTEAFF. This chain joins TRBV6-1 and TRBJ1-1; D is possibly TRBD1 (6 bases). This CDR3 comprises 14 residues. Germline lookup yields CDR1 MNHNS and CDR2 SASEGT. The V end was cut by 7 bases, the J end by 1 base, with 13 bases between.

The chain is built from TRBV7-2 and TRBJ2-1; D might be TRBD2 (6 bases). Germline assignment: CDR1 SGHTA and CDR2 FQGNSA. V was trimmed by 5 bases and J by 8 bases, leaving 22 bases between them. The CDR3 runs to 16 residues. CDR3 region: CASSPSLGGFWDEQFF. Here the CDR3 DNA reads TGTGCCAGCAGCCCTAGCCTGGGGGGATTTTGGGATGAGCAGTTCTTC.

This clonotype has a handful of counts. The chain is built from TRBV12-3 or TRBV12-4 and TRBJ2-5; TRBD2 matches at 8 bases. The CDR3 length is 14 residues. V was clipped by 2 bases and J by 5 bases; unmatched bases: 4. The CDR3 here is CASSLREGLETQYF. The CDR3 DNA reads as TGTGCCAGCAGTTTACGGGAGGGCCTGGAGACCCAGTACTTC.

The sample holds many counts of this clonotype. This chain's CDR3 is CSASRLAATEGQFF. DNA of the CDR3: TGCAGTGCTAGCCGTCTAGCGGCCACGGAGGGGCAGTTCTTC. The chain couples TRBV20-1 to TRBJ2-1; 7 bases agree with TRBD2. V was clipped by 3 bases and J by 12 bases; unmatched bases: 14. The germline CDR1 and CDR2 sequences are DFQATT and SNEGSKA (reference sequence). The CDR3 spans 14 residues.

This clonotype showed up many times. This chain uses TRBV7-2 with TRBJ2-5; D gene ambiguous. V was pared by 3 bases and J by 4 bases, with 12 bases between. The CDR3 runs 14 residues. Germline V gene sequence: CDR1 SGHTA, CDR2 FQGNSA. The CDR3 bases are TGTGCCAGCAGCTTGGGTGGGAAGGGAGAGACCCAGTACTTC. This codes for CASSLGGKGETQYF.

This clonotype has more than one count but fewer than ten. The genes are TRBV20-1 and TRBJ2-1; 13 nucleotides agree with TRBD2. Germline V gene lookup returns CDR1 DFQATT and CDR2 SNEGSKA (reference sequence). The J segment lost 7 bases and the V segment lost 5 bases, leaving 8 bases of the junction unmatched. CDR3 length: 15 residues. CDR3 residues: CSALGTSGKLNEQFF. The DNA of the CDR3 is TGCAGTGCTCTTGGGACTAGCGGGAAACTAAATGAGCAGTTCTTC.

A few counts support this clonotype. The rearrangement joins TRBV28 to TRBJ2-5; TRBD2 aligns across 11 bases. Losses at the gene ends were 7 bases for V and 5 bases for J; bases not matched to a gene: 15. Germline V gives CDR1 MDHEN, CDR2 SYDVKM. The CDR3 has 17 residues. The DNA for the CDR3 is TGTGCCAGCACCCTCTCCCCGACTAGCGGGATGGGGGAGACCCAGTACTTC. Its protein is CASTLSPTSGMGETQYF.

Concerning this clonotype: A much larger clone lies a single base off, so this may be a read error. This chain uses TRBV20-1 with TRBJ2-2, with a weak D call TRBD2 (5 bases). CDR1 DFQATT and CDR2 SNEGSKA come from the germline V gene (reference sequence). This CDR3 spans 12 amino acids. CDR3 protein: CSASAHVGKLFF. CDR3 sequence (DNA): TGCAGTGCTAGTGCCCATGTCGGGAAGCTGTTTTTT.

This clonotype has at least ten counts. The genes are TRBV9 and TRBJ2-7; D is perhaps TRBD2 (6 bases). The V gene's germline CDR1 is SGDLS and CDR2 YYNGEE. There are 16 residues in the CDR3. V lost 0 bases and J lost 2, with 15 bases in between. DNA for the CDR3: TGTGCCAGCAGCGTAGCCGAGACTAGGATCCCCTACGAGCAGTACTTC. Its protein is CASSVAETRIPYEQYF.

The genes are TRBV7-3 and TRBJ1-2; D is unclear. The V gene's germline CDR1 is SGHTA and CDR2 FQGTGA. This CDR3 spans 11 amino acids. Trimming pared 4 bases from V and 7 bases from J, leaving 7 bases between. The CDR3 DNA reads as TGTGCCAGCAGCTCCGGACCTGGCTACACCTTC. Its protein product is CASSSGPGYTF.

The gene calls are TRBV7-2 and TRBJ1-2; 7 bases match TRBD1. Germline-derived CDR1 and CDR2 are SGHTA and FQGNSA. V lost 3 bases to trimming and J lost 7 bases; unmatched junction nucleotides: 14. This CDR3 has 16 amino acids. The CDR3 here is CASSFAEPGQSGGYTF. CDR3 DNA sequence: TGTGCCAGCAGCTTCGCCGAACCGGGACAGTCGGGTGGCTACACCTTC.

This clonotype was observed a handful of times. The chain recombines TRBV20-1 with TRBJ2-1, with 8 bases aligning to TRBD2. V shed 0 bases, J shed 7 bases, and the junction held 17 bases outside the gene matches. The CDR3 loop spans 18 amino acids. Germline V lookup: CDR1 DFQATT, CDR2 SNEGSKA (reference sequence). CDR3 bases: TGCAGTGCTAGAGATAGGCGAACTAGCGGCCTGAAGGGGAATGAGCAGTTCTTC. Translated, it gives CSARDRRTSGLKGNEQFF.

The gene calls are TRBV4-3 and TRBJ1-2; no clear D gene. The germline V and J ends were trimmed by 0 bases and 6 bases, with 11 bases remaining between them. In germline, CDR1 is LGHNA, CDR2 YSLEER. The CDR3 runs 14 residues. DNA for the CDR3: TGCGCCAGCAGCCAAGATCTGAGCAGAAATGGCTACACCTTC. Its translation: CASSQDLSRNGYTF.

The chain recombines TRBV3-1 with TRBJ2-7; 9 bases line up with TRBD1. Losses at the gene ends were 4 bases for V and 2 bases for J; bases not matched to a gene: 9. There are 16 residues in the CDR3. Germline CDR1 LGHDT, CDR2 YNNKEL (reference sequence). This chain's CDR3 is CASSRSTGTGTYEQYF. CDR3 coding DNA: TGTGCCAGCAGCCGTTCTACCGGGACAGGGACCTACGAGCAGTACTTC.

This clonotype has a count of ten or more. The chain recombines TRBV9 with TRBJ2-7; 12 bases align to TRBD2. V trimming: 3 bases; J trimming: 2 bases; junction bases outside the gene matches: 0. The CDR3 runs 14 residues. The germline V gene has CDR1 SGDLS and CDR2 YYNGEE. The CDR3 DNA sequence: TGTGCCAGCAGCGGGACTAGCGGGGCCTACGAGCAGTACTTC. Protein: CASSGTSGAYEQYF.

Here the CDR3 reads CASSQGAELPYEQYF. DNA of the CDR3: TGTGCCAGCAGCCAAGGGGCAGAACTTCCATACGAGCAGTACTTC. V usage is TRBV4-2 and J usage is TRBJ2-7; D call uncertain. The germline V gene has CDR1 LGHNA and CDR2 YNFKEQ. The length of the CDR3 is 15 residues. V lost 1 base to trimming and J lost 4 bases, with 14 bases between them.